The rows below give T cell receptor beta chains drawn from one sample of a study of patients and donors after allogeneic stem cell transplantation. TCRdb reprocessed the RT-PCR reads with MiXCR, giving one entry per CDR3 protein. This sample carries about 1,800 distinct CDR3 sequences, 14% of them seen once, and the ten largest clones take approximately 11%. The sequencing sample was made of blood, either unsorted or a sorted T cell fraction (not recorded which). The receptors here all came from a human donor who was either an allogeneic HSCT recipient or a stem cell or donor lymphocyte infusion donor (not recorded which). It is not recorded whose cells these are; they may come from a transplant donor. Each CDR3 is given with its conserved first and last residue.

J gene	V gene	CDR3 protein
TRBJ2-1	TRBV5-6	CASSLVLTGQFF
TRBJ2-3	TRBV7-6	CASSLNEDPNHGTQYF